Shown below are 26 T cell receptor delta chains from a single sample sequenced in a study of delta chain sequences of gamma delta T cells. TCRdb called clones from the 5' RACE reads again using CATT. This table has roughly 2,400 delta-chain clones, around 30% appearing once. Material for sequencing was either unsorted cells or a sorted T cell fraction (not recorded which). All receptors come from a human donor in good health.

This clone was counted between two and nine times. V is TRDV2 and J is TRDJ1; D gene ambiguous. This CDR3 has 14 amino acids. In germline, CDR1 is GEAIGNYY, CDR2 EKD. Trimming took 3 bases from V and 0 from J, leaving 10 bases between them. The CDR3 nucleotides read TGTGCCTGTGACTCTGTACTCGACACCGATAAACTCATCTTT. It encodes CACDSVLDTDKLIF.

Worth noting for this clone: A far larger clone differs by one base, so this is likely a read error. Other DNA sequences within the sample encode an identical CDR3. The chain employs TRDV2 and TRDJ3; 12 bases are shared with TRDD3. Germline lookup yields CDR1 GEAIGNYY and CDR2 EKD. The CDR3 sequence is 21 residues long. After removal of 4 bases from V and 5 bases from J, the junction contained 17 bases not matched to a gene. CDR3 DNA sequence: TGTGCCTGTGATACCGGGGCCTTACTGGGGGATACTACCCGGGACACCCGACAGATGTTTTTC. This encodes CACDTGALLGDTTRDTRQMFF.

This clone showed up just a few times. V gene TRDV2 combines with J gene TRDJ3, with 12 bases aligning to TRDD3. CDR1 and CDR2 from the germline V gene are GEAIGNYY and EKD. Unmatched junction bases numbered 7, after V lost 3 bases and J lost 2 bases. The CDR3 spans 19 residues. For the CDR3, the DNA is TGTGCCTGTGACCCAGTACTGGGGGATACTACCTGGGACACCCGACAGATGTTTTTC. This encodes CACDPVLGDTTWDTRQMFF.

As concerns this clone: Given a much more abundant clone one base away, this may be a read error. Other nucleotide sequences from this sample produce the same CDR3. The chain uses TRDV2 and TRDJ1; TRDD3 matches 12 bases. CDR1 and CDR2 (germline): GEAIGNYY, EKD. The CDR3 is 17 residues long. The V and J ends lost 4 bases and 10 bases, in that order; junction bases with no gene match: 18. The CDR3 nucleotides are TGTGCCTGTGATACCCTCCGGGTTACTGGGGGATACCCCGCACTCATCTTT. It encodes CACDTLRVTGGYPALIF.

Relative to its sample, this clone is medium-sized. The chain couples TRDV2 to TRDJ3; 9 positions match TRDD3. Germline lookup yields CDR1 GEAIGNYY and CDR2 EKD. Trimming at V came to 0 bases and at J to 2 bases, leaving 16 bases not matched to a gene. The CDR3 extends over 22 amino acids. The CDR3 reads CACDTAGPLGDMGTWDTRQMFF. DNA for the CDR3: TGTGCCTGTGACACCGCGGGGCCGTTGGGGGATATGGGGACCTGGGACACCCGACAGATGTTTTTC.

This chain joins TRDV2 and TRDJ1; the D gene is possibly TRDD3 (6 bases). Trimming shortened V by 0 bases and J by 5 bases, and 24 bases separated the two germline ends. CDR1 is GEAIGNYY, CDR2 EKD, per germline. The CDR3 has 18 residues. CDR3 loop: CACDTGFYGDLRLDKLIF. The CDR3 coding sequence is TGTGCCTGTGACACCGGATTCTATGGGGATTTAAGGCTAGATAAACTCATCTTT.

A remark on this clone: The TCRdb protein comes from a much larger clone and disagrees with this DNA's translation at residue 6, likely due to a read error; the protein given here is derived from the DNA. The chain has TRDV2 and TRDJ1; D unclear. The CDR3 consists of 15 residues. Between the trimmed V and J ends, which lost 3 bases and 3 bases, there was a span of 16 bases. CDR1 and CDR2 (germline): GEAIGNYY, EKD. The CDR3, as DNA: TGTGCCTGTGACCCCATGGGACGGAAAGCCGATAAACTCATCTTT. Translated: CACDPMGRKADKLIF.

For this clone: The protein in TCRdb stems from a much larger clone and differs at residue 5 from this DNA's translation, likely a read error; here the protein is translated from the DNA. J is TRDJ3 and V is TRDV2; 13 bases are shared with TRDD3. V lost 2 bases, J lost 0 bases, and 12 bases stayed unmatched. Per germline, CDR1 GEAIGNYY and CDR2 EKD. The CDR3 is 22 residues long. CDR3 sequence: CACDNVLGDTPLGSWDTRQMFF. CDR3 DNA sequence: TGTGCCTGTGACAACGTACTGGGGGATACGCCCCTCGGCTCCTGGGACACCCGACAGATGTTTTTC.

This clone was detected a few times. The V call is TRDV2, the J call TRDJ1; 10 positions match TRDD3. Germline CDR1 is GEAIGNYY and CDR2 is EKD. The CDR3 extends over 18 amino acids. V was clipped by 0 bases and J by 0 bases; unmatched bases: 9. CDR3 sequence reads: CACDTWTGGLPYTDKLIF. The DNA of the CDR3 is TGTGCCTGTGACACCTGGACTGGGGGATTACCGTACACCGATAAACTCATCTTT.

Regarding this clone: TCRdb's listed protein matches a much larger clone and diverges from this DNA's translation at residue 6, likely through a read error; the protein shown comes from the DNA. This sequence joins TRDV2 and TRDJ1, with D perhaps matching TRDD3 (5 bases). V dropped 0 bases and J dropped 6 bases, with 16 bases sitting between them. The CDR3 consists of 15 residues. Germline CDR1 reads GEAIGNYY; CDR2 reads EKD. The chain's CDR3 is CACDTGGATVNKLIF. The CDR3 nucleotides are TGTGCCTGTGACACCGGGGGGGCCACAGTCAATAAACTCATCTTT.

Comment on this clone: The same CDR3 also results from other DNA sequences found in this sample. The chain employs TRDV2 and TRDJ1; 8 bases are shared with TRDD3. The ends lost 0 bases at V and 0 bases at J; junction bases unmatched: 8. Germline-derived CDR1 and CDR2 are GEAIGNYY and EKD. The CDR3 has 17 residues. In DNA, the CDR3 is TGTGCCTGTGACACCCTACTGGGGGCACCGTACACCGATAAACTCATCTTT. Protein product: CACDTLLGAPYTDKLIF.

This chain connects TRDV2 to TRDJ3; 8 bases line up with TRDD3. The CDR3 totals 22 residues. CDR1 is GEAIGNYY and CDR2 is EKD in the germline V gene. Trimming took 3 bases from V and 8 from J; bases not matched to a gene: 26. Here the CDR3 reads CACDSVEPHRGGISQYTRQMFF. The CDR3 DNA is TGTGCCTGTGACTCCGTGGAACCACATAGGGGGGGGATAAGCCAGTACACCCGACAGATGTTTTTC.

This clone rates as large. CDR3 nucleotide sequence: TGTGCCTGTGACACCGTGGGGGTTCAGTACGATAAACTCATCTTT. Its translation is CACDTVGVQYDKLIF. The rearrangement uses TRDV2 and TRDJ1; D perhaps matches TRDD3 (6 bases). This CDR3 spans 15 amino acids. CDR1 GEAIGNYY and CDR2 EKD come from the germline V gene. The V and J ends lost 0 bases and 4 bases respectively, with 14 bases between them.

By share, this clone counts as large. The CDR3 sequence: CACDTVVTGGYGGTDKLIF. The CDR3 DNA reads TGTGCCTGTGACACCGTGGTGACTGGGGGATACGGAGGCACCGATAAACTCATCTTT. This chain uses TRDV2 with TRDJ1; TRDD3 matches at 13 bases. The germline V gene has CDR1 GEAIGNYY and CDR2 EKD. This CDR3 is 19 amino acids long. V was pared by 0 bases and J by 1 base, with 10 bases of the junction left unmatched.

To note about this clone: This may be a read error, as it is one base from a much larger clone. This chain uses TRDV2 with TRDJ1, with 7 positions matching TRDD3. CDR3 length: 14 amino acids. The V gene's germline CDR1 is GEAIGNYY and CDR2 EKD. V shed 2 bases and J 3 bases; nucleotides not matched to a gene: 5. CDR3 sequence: CACDILGEADKLIF. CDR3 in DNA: TGTGCCTGTGACATCTTGGGGGAGGCCGATAAACTCATCTTT.

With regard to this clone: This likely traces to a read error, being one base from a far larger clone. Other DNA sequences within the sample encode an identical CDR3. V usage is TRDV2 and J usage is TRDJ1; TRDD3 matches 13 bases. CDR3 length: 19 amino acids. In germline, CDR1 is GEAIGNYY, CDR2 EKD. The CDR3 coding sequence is TGTGCTTGTGACGATGTACTGGGGGATACGCATAAGTACACCGATAAACTCATCTTT. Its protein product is CACDDVLGDTHKYTDKLIF.

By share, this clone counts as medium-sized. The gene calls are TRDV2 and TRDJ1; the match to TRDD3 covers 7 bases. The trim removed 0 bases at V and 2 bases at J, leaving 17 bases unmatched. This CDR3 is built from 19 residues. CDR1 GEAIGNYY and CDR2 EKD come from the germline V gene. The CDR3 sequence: CACDTVTLGIQGDTDKLIF. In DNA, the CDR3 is TGTGCCTGTGACACCGTCACCCTAGGGATACAAGGCGATACCGATAAACTCATCTTT.

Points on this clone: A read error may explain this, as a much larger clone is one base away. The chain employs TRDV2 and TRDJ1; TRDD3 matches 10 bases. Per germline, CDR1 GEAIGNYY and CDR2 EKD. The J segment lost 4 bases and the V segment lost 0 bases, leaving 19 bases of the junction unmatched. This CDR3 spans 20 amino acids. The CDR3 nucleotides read TGTGCCTGTGACACCGTTTTATCTGCCGGGGGATACGAGTTTGGCGATAAACTCATCTTT. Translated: CACDTVLSAGGYEFGDKLIF.

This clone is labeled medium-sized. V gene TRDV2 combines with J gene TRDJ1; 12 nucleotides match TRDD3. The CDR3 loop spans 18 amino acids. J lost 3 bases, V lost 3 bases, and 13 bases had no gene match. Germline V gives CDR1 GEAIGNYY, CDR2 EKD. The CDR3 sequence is CACDSLVLGDTGADKLIF. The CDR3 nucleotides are TGTGCCTGTGACTCCCTTGTACTGGGGGATACAGGGGCCGATAAACTCATCTTT.

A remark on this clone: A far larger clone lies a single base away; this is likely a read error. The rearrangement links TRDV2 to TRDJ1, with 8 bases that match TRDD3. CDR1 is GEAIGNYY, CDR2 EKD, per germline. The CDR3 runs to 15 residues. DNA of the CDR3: TGTGCCTGTGACGCGCTGGGGGAGTACACCGATAAAATCATCTTT. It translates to CACDALGEYTDKIIF.

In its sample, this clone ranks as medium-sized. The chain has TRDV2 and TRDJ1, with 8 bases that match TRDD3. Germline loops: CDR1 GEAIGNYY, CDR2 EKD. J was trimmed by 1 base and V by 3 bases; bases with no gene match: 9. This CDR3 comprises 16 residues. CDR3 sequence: CACDAVGDLGTDKLIF. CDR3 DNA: TGTGCCTGTGACGCGGTGGGGGATCTGGGCACCGATAAACTCATCTTT.

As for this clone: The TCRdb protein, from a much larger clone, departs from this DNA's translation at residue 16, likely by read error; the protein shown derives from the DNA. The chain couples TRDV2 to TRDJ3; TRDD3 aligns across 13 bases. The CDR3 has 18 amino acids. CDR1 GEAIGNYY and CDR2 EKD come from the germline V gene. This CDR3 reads CACDKLGDTPRDTRQVFF. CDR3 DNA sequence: TGTGCCTGTGACAAACTGGGGGATACGCCCAGGGACACCCGACAGGTGTTTTTC.

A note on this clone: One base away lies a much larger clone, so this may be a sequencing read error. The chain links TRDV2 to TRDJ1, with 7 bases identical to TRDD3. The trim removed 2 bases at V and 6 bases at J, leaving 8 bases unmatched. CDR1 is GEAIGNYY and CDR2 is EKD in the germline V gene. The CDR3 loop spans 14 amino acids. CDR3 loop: CACDILGETNKLIF. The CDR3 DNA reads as TGTGCCTGTGACATCTTGGGGGAGACCAATAAACTCATCTTT.

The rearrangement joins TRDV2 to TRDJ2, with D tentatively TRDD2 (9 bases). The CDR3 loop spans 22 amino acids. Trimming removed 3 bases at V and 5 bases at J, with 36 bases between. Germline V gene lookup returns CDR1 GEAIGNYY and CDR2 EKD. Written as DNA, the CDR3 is TGTGCCTGTGACCCCGGGAACCTTCCTACGTCGACTGGGGGCCCCCAAACAGCACAACTCTTCTTT. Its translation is CACDPGNLPTSTGGPQTAQLFF.

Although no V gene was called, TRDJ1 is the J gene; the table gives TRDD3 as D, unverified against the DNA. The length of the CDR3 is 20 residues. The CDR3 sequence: CSVLGSWGACYWGIRDKLIF. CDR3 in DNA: TGTTCTGTACTCGGCTCTTGGGGGGCCTGCTACTGGGGGATACGCGATAAACTCATCTTT.

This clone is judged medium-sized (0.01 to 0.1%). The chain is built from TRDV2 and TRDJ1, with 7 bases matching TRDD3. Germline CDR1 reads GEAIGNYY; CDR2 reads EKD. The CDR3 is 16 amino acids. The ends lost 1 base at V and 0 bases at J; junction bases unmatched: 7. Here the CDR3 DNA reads TGTGCCTGTGACACGCTGGGGGCCCCTAACACCGATAAACTCATCTTT. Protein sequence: CACDTLGAPNTDKLIF.